These T cell receptor beta chains were read from a single sample in a study of blood T cell repertoires in COVID-19. Clones were sequenced by immunoSEQ multiplex PCR, and TCRdb holds only the in-frame ones, with some missing. The sample has roughly 120,000 clones; roughly 83% are singletons. The sample comprised peripheral blood. Receptor source: a human donor in a cohort sampled during active COVID-19. CDR3s include the opening cysteine and the closing phenylalanine or tryptophan. D genes are given only for firm matches. Only some rows state a clone size, as once, few, many or a class for expanded clones.

abundance: once
v_gene: TRBV30
d_gene: TRBD1
j_gene: TRBJ2-3
len: 14
CDR3aa: CAWIKTGGGDTQYF

abundance: -
v_gene: TRBV15
d_gene: -
j_gene: TRBJ1-3
len: 16
CDR3aa: CATSTEGLHSGNTIYF

abundance: -
v_gene: TRBV27
d_gene: -
j_gene: TRBJ2-6
len: 16
CDR3aa: CASSLYTGTGANVLTF

abundance: -
v_gene: TRBV20-1
d_gene: -
j_gene: TRBJ2-1
len: 11
CDR3aa: CSANSGNEQFF

abundance: -
v_gene: TRBV19
d_gene: TRBD1
j_gene: TRBJ2-5
len: 14
CDR3aa: CASMATGAGETQYF

abundance: -
v_gene: TRBV10-3
d_gene: TRBD2
j_gene: TRBJ2-3
len: 11
CDR3aa: CAVSGGDTQYF

abundance: -
v_gene: TRBV19
d_gene: TRBD2
j_gene: TRBJ2-5
len: 14
CDR3aa: CASRGLAVQETQYF

abundance: -
v_gene: TRBV7-2
d_gene: -
j_gene: TRBJ2-3
len: 16
CDR3aa: CASSPMGRVSTDTQYF

abundance: -
v_gene: TRBV14
d_gene: -
j_gene: TRBJ1-2
len: 15
CDR3aa: CASSQGVKMNYGYTF

abundance: once
v_gene: TRBV13
d_gene: TRBD2
j_gene: TRBJ2-1
len: 15
CDR3aa: CASSWTSGRSNEQFF